The clone carrying this TCR beta chain was observed a few times. Antigen: not known. It was RNA transcripts that yielded the amplified TCR beta CDR3 regions. HTBI primers were the set used in a first-round RT-PCR of the TCR CDR3. TCRdb processed the multiplex PCR reads anew with MiXCR; each CDR3 protein has one entry. The sample shows nearly 750,000 distinct CDR3 sequences, 30% to 40% of them seen only once. These data are taken from a study of T cells in Graves' hyperthyroidism and ophthalmopathy. Study-level points and caveats: A model of 13 V-J features distinguished ophthalmopathy from stable hyperthyroidism.

Patients counted as stable if ophthalmopathy did not develop within 18 months. Germline loops: CDR1 SEHNR, CDR2 FQNEAQ (reference sequence). This CDR3 region has 17 residues. Trimming removed 1 base at V and 6 bases at J, with 21 bases between. The chain carries TRBV7-9 and TRBJ2-5; perhaps TRBD2 as D (6 bases). Sequenced material: blood. The sequence was obtained from a woman in her 40s with Graves' hyperthyroidism. CDR3 bases: TGTGCCAGCAGCTTAGTACGTCGACTAGGTCCCACTAAGACCCAGTACTTC. This encodes CASSLVRRLGPTKTQYF.